These T cell receptor beta chains were read from a single sample in a study of T-cell reconstitution after alpha-beta-depleted transplantation in children. TCRdb recomputed calls from the PCR reads with MiXCR, one row per CDR3 protein. The repertoire holds approximately 650,000 distinct CDR3 sequences, with about an eighth as singletons. Sequences were derived from PBMCs, sampled before TCRalphabeta/CD19-depleted stem cell transplant. The receptors shown here come from a girl aged 2-10 years with congenital amegakaryocytic thrombocytopenia, due to receive a stem cell transplant. Each CDR3 is given with its conserved first and last residue. The D gene is left open where the match is weak. Clone size is stated in some rows and not others, as once, few, many or a class when expanded.

d_call	j_call	clone_size	v_call	cdr3_aa	cdr3_nt
NA	TRBJ2-3	NA	TRBV7-2	CASSFRNIGSTDTQYF	TGTGCCAGCAGCTTCCGGAATATCGGTAGCACAGATACGCAGTATTTT
NA	TRBJ2-2	many	TRBV29-1	CSVEVGPGGELFF	TGCAGCGTTGAAGTGGGACCGGGCGGGGAGCTGTTTTTT
TRBD1	TRBJ1-1	NA	TRBV20-1	CSARGTGALATEAFF	TGCAGTGCTAGGGGGACAGGGGCCCTCGCAACTGAAGCTTTCTTT
NA	TRBJ2-5	NA	TRBV30	CAWSVQFFGSGGQETQYF	NA
TRBD1	TRBJ1-5	NA	TRBV5-1	CASSEGQGNQPQHF	TGCGCCAGCAGCGAGGGACAGGGGAATCAGCCCCAGCATTTT
TRBD1	TRBJ1-2	few	TRBV12-3/TRBV12-4	CASSLWTGLGGYTF	TGTGCCAGCAGTTTGTGGACAGGGCTTGGCGGCTACACCTTC
NA	TRBJ2-5	few	TRBV18	CASSPSGPGETQYF	TGTGCCAGCTCACCCTCCGGGCCGGGGGAGACCCAGTACTTC
NA	TRBJ2-1	few	TRBV7-2	CASSKSPGTTAYNEQFF	TGTGCCAGCAGCAAATCCCCCGGGACAACCGCCTACAATGAGCAGTTCTTC
TRBD1	TRBJ2-5	many	TRBV20-1	CSATTGGQETQYF	TGCAGTGCTACGACAGGGGGCCAAGAGACCCAGTACTTC
NA	TRBJ2-3	many	TRBV5-5	CASSLDKGRSTDTQYF	TGTGCCAGCAGCTTGGACAAGGGGAGGAGCACAGATACGCAGTATTTT
NA	TRBJ2-1	NA	TRBV19	CASMRTGSNEQFF	TGTGCCAGTATGAGAACAGGCTCTAATGAGCAGTTCTTC
TRBD2	TRBJ2-1	NA	TRBV5-1	CASSLGASGRPLSEQFF	TGCGCCAGCAGCTTGGGGGCGAGCGGGAGGCCCCTATCTGAGCAGTTCTTC
NA	TRBJ2-5	few	TRBV20-1	CSASRDFQETQYF	TGCAGTGCTAGTCGGGACTTCCAAGAGACCCAGTACTTC
NA	TRBJ2-5	few	TRBV7-9	CASTLILGETQYF	TGTGCCAGCACCTTAATCCTGGGAGAGACCCAGTACTTC
TRBD2	TRBJ2-5	many	TRBV5-6	CASSSSMGLAGPQETQYF	TGTGCCAGCAGCTCATCTATGGGACTAGCGGGACCTCAAGAGACCCAGTACTTC
NA	TRBJ2-1	NA	TRBV5-6	CASSPVPSESYNEQFF	TGTGCCAGCAGCCCGGTTCCTAGCGAGAGTTACAATGAGCAGTTCTTC